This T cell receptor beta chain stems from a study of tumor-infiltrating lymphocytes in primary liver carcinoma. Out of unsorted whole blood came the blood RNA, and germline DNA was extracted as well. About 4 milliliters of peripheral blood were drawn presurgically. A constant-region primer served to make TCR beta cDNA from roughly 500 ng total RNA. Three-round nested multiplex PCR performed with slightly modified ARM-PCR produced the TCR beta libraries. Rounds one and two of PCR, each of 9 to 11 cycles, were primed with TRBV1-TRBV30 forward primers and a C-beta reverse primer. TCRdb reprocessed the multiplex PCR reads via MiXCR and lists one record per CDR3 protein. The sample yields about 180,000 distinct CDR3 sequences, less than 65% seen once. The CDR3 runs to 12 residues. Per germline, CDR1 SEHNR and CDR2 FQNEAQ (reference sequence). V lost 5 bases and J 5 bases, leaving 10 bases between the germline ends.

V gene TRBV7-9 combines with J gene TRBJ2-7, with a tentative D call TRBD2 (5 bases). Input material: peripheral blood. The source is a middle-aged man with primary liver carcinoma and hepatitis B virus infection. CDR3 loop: CASSGSGNEQYF. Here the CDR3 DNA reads TGTGCCAGCAGCGGCTCGGGAAACGAGCAGTACTTC.